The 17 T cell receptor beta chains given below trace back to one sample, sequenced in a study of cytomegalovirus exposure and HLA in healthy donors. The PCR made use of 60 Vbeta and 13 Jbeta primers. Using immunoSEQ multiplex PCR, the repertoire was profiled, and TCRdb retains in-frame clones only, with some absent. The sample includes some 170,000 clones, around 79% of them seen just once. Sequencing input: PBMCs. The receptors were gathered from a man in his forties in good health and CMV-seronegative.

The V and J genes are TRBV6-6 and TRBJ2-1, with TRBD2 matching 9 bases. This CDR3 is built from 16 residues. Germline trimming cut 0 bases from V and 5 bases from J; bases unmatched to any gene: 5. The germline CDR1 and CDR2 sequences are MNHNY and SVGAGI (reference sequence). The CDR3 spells CASSYSRAGGHNEQFF. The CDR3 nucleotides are TGTGCCAGCAGTTACTCGAGGGCGGGAGGGCACAATGAGCAGTTCTTC.

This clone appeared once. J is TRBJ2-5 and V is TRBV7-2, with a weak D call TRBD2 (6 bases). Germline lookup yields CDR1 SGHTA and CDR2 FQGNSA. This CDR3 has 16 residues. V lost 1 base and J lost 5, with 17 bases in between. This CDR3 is CASSLGGGAPRETQYF. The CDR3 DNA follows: TGTGCCAGCAGCTTAGGCGGCGGGGCCCCAAGGGAGACCCAGTACTTC.

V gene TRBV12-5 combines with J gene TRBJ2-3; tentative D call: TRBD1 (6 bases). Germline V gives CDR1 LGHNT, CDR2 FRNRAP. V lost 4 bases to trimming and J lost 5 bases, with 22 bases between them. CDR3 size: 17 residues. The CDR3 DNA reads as TGTGCTAGTGGTTCGAAAGGACTGGGGGCAGGTGGAGATACGCAGTATTTT. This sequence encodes CASGSKGLGAGGDTQYF.

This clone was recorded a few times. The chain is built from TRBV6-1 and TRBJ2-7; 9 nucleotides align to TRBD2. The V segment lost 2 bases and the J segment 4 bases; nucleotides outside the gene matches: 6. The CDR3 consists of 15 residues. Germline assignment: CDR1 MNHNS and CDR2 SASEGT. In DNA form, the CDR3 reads TGTGCCAGCAGTGAAATAGCGGGAGTCCTGTACGAGCAGTACTTC. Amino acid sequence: CASSEIAGVLYEQYF.

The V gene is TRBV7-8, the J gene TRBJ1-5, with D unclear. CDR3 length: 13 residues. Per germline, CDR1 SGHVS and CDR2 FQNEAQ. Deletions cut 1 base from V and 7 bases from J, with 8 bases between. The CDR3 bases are TGTGCCAGCAGCTTAGACAGTACACAGCCCCAGCATTTT. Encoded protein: CASSLDSTQPQHF.

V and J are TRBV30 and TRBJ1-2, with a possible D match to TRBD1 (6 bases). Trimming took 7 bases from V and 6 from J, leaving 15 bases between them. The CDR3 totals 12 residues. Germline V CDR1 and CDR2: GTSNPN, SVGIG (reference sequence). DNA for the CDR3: TGTGCCTTCCACCGTACAGGGAATGGCTACACCTTC. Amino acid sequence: CAFHRTGNGYTF.

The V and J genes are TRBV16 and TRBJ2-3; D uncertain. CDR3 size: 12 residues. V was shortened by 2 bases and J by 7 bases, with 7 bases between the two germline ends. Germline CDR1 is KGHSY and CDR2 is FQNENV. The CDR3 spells CASSQDIYTQYF. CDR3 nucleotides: TGTGCCAGCAGCCAAGACATCTATACGCAGTATTTT. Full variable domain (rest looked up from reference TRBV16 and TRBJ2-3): GEEVAQTPKHLVRGEGQKAKLYCAPIKGHSYVFWYQQVLKNEFKFLISFQNENVFDETGMPKERFSAKCLPNSPCSLEIQATKLEDSAVYFCASSQDIYTQYFGPGTRLTVL.

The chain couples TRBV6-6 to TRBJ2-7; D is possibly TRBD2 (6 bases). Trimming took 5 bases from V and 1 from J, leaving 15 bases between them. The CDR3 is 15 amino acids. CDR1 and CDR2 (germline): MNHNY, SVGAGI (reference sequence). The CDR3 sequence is CASSVEMGTSYEQYF. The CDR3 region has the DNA TGTGCCAGCAGTGTAGAGATGGGGACTTCCTACGAGCAGTACTTC.

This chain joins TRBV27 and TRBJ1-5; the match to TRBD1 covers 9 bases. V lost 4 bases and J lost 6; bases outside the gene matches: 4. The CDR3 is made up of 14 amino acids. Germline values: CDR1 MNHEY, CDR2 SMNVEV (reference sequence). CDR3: CASSSTGGGQPQHF. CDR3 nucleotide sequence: TGTGCCAGCAGTTCCACAGGGGGCGGTCAGCCCCAGCATTTT.

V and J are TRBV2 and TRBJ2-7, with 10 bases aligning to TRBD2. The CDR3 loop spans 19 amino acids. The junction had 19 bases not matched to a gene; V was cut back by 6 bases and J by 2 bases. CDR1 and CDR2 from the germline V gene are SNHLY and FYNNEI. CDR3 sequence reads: CASRPTDRGRTSGTYEQYF. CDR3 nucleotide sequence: TGTGCCAGCAGACCCACCGACAGGGGACGGACTAGCGGCACCTACGAGCAGTACTTC.

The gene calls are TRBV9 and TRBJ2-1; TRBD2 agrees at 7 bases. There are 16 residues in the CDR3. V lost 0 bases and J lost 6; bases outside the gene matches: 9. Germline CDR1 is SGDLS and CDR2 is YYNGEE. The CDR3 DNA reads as TGTGCCAGCAGCGTAGTAATAGCGGGTCGGCCCAATGAGCAGTTCTTC. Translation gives CASSVVIAGRPNEQFF.

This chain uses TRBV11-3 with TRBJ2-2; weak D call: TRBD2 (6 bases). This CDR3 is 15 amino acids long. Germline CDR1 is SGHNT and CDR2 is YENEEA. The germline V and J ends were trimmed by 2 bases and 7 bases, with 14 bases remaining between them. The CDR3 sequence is CASSLFSGGNGELFF. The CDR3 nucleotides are TGTGCCAGCAGCTTATTTTCGGGCGGGAACGGGGAGCTGTTTTTT. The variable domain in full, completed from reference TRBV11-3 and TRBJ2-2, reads EAGVVQSPRYKIIEKKQPVAFWCNPISGHNTLYWYLQNLGQGPELLIRYENEEAVDDSQLPKDRFSAERLKGVDSTLKIQPAELGDSAVYLCASSLFSGGNGELFFGEGSRLTVL.

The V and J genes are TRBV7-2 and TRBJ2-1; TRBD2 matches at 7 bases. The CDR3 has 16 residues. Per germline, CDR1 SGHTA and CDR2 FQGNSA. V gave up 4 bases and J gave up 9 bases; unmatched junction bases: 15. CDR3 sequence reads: CASSSLLAAPSGEQFF. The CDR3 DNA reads TGTGCCAGCAGCTCCCTTCTAGCGGCCCCATCGGGTGAGCAGTTCTTC.

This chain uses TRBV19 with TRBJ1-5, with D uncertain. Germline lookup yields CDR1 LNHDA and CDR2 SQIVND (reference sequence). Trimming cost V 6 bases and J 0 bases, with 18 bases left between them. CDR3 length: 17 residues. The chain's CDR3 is CASSPGRGWNSNQPQHF. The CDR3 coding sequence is TGTGCCAGTAGCCCCGGGAGAGGGTGGAATAGCAATCAGCCCCAGCATTTT. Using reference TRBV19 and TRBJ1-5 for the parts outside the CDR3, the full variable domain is DGGITQSPKYLFRKEGQNVTLSCEQNLNHDAMYWYRQDPGQGLRLIYYSQIVNDFQKGDIAEGYSVSREKKESFPLTVTSAQKNPTAFYLCASSPGRGWNSNQPQHFGDGTRLSIL.

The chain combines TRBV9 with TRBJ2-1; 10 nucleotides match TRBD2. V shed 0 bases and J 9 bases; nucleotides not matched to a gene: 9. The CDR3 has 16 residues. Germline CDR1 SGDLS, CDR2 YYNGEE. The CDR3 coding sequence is TGTGCCAGCAGCGTAGATAGCGGGAGGCCCCGCGGTGAGCAGTTCTTC. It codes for CASSVDSGRPRGEQFF.

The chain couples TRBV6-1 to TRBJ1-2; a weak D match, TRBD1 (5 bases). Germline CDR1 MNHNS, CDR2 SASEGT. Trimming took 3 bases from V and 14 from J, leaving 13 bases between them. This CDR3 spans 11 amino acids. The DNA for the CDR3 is TGTGCCAGCAGTGAGGGACTGAAGAATACCTTC. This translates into CASSEGLKNTF.

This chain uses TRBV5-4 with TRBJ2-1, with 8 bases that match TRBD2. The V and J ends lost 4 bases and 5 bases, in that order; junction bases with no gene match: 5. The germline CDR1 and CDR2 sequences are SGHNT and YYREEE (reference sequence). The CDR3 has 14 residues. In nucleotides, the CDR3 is TGTGCCAGCAGCCCGGGACTAGTCGACAATGAGCAGTTCTTC. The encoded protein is CASSPGLVDNEQFF.